Listed below are T cell receptor beta chains from one sample, sequenced in a study of blood T cell repertoires in COVID-19. TCRdb's table, derived via immunoSEQ multiplex PCR, lists solely in-frame clones and lacks some. The sample lists 170,000 or so clones, 65% to 85% occurring once. The material sequenced was peripheral blood. The source is a woman aged 55-69 years with acute or convalescent COVID-19. CDR3s include the opening cysteine and the closing phenylalanine or tryptophan. Fields, in order: V gene, D gene, clone size, J gene, CDR3 protein, CDR3 DNA. D genes are given only for firm matches. Rows may omit the clone size; those that give it use once, few, many or a size class.

TRBV3-1/TRBV3-2	TRBD1	.	TRBJ2-7	CASSQNRGLGEQYF	TGTGCCAGCAGCCAGAACAGGGGCTTAGGCGAGCAGTACTTC
TRBV7-6	.	.	TRBJ1-3	CASSLFGGGSGNTIYF	TGTGCCAGCAGCTTATTCGGGGGTGGCTCTGGAAACACCATATATTTT
TRBV7-8	TRBD1	.	TRBJ1-2	CASSPGQGNYGYTF	TGTGCCAGCAGTCCGGGACAGGGGAACTATGGCTACACCTTC
TRBV29-1	.	.	TRBJ1-2	CSVEREGARGYTF	TGCAGCGTTGAAAGGGAAGGGGCCAGGGGCTACACCTTC
TRBV7-2	.	.	TRBJ2-3	CASSSRRRGSTDTQYF	TGTGCCAGCAGCTCGCGCCGTCGAGGGAGCACAGATACGCAGTATTTT
TRBV6-5	TRBD1	.	TRBJ1-1	CASSYGGTGDTEAFF	TGTGCCAGCAGTTACGGAGGGACAGGGGACACTGAAGCTTTCTTT
TRBV5-4	.	.	TRBJ2-5	CASSLGLPYQETQYF	TGTGCCAGCAGCTTGGGACTCCCGTACCAAGAGACCCAGTACTTC
TRBV7-2	.	.	TRBJ1-1	CASSLQGQNTEAFF	TGTGCCAGCAGCTTACAGGGTCAGAACACTGAAGCTTTCTTT
TRBV3-1/TRBV3-2	TRBD1	once	TRBJ2-5	CASSQGRTGGFKETQYF	TGTGCCAGCAGCCAAGGGCGGACAGGGGGATTCAAAGAGACCCAGTACTTC
TRBV6-5	.	.	TRBJ1-2	CASSYSPSYGYTF	TGTGCCAGCAGTTACAGCCCCTCCTATGGCTACACCTTC
TRBV30	TRBD1	.	TRBJ1-3	CAWRPKTGNPGNTIYF	TGTGCCTGGAGGCCGAAGACAGGGAATCCCGGAAACACCATATATTTT
TRBV19	TRBD1	.	TRBJ2-4	CASSIDNSGGTKNIQYF	TGTGCCAGTAGTATAGATAACTCAGGGGGTACCAAAAACATTCAGTACTTC
TRBV28	TRBD1	.	TRBJ1-2	CASSPRGNNYGYTF	TGTGCCAGCAGTCCCAGGGGGAATAACTATGGCTACACCTTC
TRBV5-4	.	.	TRBJ1-2	CASSLQGIYGYTF	TGTGCCAGCAGCTTACAGGGCATCTATGGCTACACCTTC
TRBV28	.	.	TRBJ1-5	CASSLRSSNQPQHF	TGTGCCAGCAGTTTGCGAAGTAGCAATCAGCCCCAGCATTTT
TRBV7-9	.	.	TRBJ1-1	CASSLGAGGTEAFF	TGTGCCAGCAGCTTAGGAGCCGGCGGCACTGAAGCTTTCTTT
TRBV4-3	.	.	TRBJ2-3	CASSQDMGLGTQYF	TGCGCCAGCAGCCAAGATATGGGCCTCGGTACGCAGTATTTT
TRBV13	.	.	TRBJ1-3	CASSTRGSGNTIYF	TGTGCCAGCAGCACCAGGGGCTCTGGAAACACCATATATTTT
TRBV7-2	.	.	TRBJ1-5	CASSKSGERNQPQHF	TGTGCCAGCAGCAAATCAGGGGAACGTAATCAGCCCCAGCATTTT
TRBV5-6	.	.	TRBJ1-5	CASSLNTGKGNQPQHF	TGTGCCAGCAGCTTGAATACGGGGAAGGGCAATCAGCCCCAGCATTTT
TRBV24-1	TRBD2	.	TRBJ2-7	CATSDDRLAGGYEQYF	TGTGCCACCAGTGATGACCGACTAGCGGGGGGCTACGAGCAGTACTTC
TRBV10-3	.	.	TRBJ1-2	CAIGGNYGYTF	TGTGCCATAGGGGGTAACTATGGCTACACCTTC
TRBV30	TRBD1	.	TRBJ1-1	CAFGQGGTEAFF	TGTGCCTTCGGACAGGGAGGTACTGAAGCTTTCTTT
TRBV30	TRBD1	.	TRBJ1-2	CASLGQALGDYGYTF	TGTGCCTCGTTGGGACAGGCGTTGGGGGACTATGGCTACACCTTC
TRBV10-1	.	once	TRBJ2-3	CASSVGETDTQYF	TGCGCCAGCAGTGTTGGGGAGACAGATACGCAGTATTTT
TRBV5-1	TRBD2	.	TRBJ2-1	CASRRTSGNEQFF	TGCGCCAGCAGAAGGACTAGCGGCAATGAGCAGTTCTTC
TRBV11-3	TRBD1	.	TRBJ2-2	CASSSRTGMGAGELFF	TGTGCCAGCAGCTCCCGGACAGGGATGGGCGCCGGGGAGCTGTTTTTT
TRBV19	.	.	TRBJ2-7	CASSNRQGGRGEQYF	TGTGCCAGTAGTAACAGACAGGGAGGAAGAGGTGAGCAGTACTTC
TRBV5-1	TRBD1	.	TRBJ2-7	CASRNDRGEQYF	TGCGCCAGCAGAAATGACAGGGGCGAGCAGTACTTC
TRBV6-5	.	few	TRBJ1-2	CASRLSDSYGYTF	TGTGCCAGCAGGCTCTCGGACAGCTATGGCTACACCTTC
TRBV3-1/TRBV3-2	.	.	TRBJ2-1	CASSQGAGDEQFF	TGTGCCAGCAGCCAGGGGGCGGGGGATGAGCAGTTCTTC
TRBV20-1	.	.	TRBJ1-5	CSASFGVNQPQHF	TGCAGTGCCAGTTTCGGGGTAAATCAGCCCCAGCATTTT
TRBV7-9	.	.	TRBJ2-1	CASNEKGLFNEQFF	TGTGCCAGCAACGAGAAGGGACTTTTCAATGAGCAGTTCTTC
TRBV10-3	TRBD1	.	TRBJ2-3	CAISLQGAYTDTQYF	TGTGCCATCAGCCTACAGGGGGCGTACACAGATACGCAGTATTTT
TRBV7-9	.	.	TRBJ2-5	CASSLQETQYF	TGTGCCAGCAGCCTACAAGAGACCCAGTACTTC
TRBV6-5	TRBD1	.	TRBJ1-3	CASSNRGSGNTIYF	TGTGCCAGCAGTAACAGGGGCTCTGGAAACACCATATATTTT
TRBV5-1	TRBD2	.	TRBJ2-5	CASSDSGLAGGKTQYF	TGCGCCAGCAGCGACTCGGGACTAGCGGGGGGGAAGACCCAGTACTTC
TRBV19	TRBD1	.	TRBJ1-4	CATRKGTDEKLFF	TGTGCCACCCGAAAGGGGACAGACGAAAAACTGTTTTTT
TRBV27	TRBD1	.	TRBJ1-2	CASSFTGGTNYGYTF	TGTGCCAGCAGTTTCACAGGGGGCACCAACTATGGCTACACCTTC
TRBV9	TRBD2	.	TRBJ2-3	CASSVKAGGTDTQYF	TGTGCCAGCAGCGTAAAAGCGGGGGGCACAGATACGCAGTATTTT
TRBV7-2	.	.	TRBJ1-4	CASSLGARTWEKLFF	TGTGCCAGCAGCTTAGGGGCGCGAACGTGGGAAAAACTGTTTTTT